This TCR beta chain was captured by sequencing in a study of identical twins. Study-level points and caveats: Analyses of zero insertions could, in part, be confounded by invariant MAIT and iNKT cells.

TCRdb reprocessed the 5' RACE reads via MiXCR and lists one record per CDR3 protein. The data hold about 900,000 distinct CDR3 sequences, with over 9% observed a single time. This clonotype was recorded a few times. Its antigen remains unidentified. Germline V gene data show CDR1 as SSHAT and CDR2 as FNYEAQ (reference sequence). V was clipped by 5 bases and J by 4 bases, with 14 bases between them. The CDR3 loop spans 15 amino acids. These data were likewise used in another study, on yellow fever vaccine responses in identical twins.

The TCR sequence derives from a woman aged 18-35 years in good health. The V gene is TRBV7-7, the J gene TRBJ2-2, with a tentative D call TRBD2 (5 bases). The sequenced material came from PBMCs. CDR3 nucleotide sequence: TGTGCCAGCAGCCCTACTAGTCTACCCACCGGGGAGCTGTTTTTT. It translates to CASSPTSLPTGELFF. Based on the CDR3 plus reference TRBV7-7 and TRBJ2-2, the full variable domain is GAGVSQSPRYKVTKRGQDVTLRCDPISSHATLYWYQQALGQGPEFLTYFNYEAQPDKSGLPSDRFSAERPEGSISTLTIQRTEQRDSAMYRCASSPTSLPTGELFFGEGSRLTVL.